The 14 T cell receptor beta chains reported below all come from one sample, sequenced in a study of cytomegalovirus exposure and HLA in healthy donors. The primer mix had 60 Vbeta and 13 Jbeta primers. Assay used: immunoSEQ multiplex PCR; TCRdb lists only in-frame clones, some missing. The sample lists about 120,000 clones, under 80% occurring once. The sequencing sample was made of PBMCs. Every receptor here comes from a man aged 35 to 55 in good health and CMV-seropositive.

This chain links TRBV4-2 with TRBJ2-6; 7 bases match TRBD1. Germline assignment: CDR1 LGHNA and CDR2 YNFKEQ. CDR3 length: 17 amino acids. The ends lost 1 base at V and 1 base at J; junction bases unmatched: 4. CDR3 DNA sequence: TGTGCCAGCAGCCAAGGAGGGGGCGCTTCTGGGGCCAACGTCCTGACTTTC. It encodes CASSQGGGASGANVLTF.

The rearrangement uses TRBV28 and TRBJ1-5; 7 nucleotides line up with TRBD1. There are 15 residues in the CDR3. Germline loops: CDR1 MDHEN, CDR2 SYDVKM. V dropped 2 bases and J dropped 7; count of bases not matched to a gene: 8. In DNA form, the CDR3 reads TGTGCCAGCAGTTTACCTACAGGGGCGGGGCAGCCCCAGCATTTT. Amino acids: CASSLPTGAGQPQHF.

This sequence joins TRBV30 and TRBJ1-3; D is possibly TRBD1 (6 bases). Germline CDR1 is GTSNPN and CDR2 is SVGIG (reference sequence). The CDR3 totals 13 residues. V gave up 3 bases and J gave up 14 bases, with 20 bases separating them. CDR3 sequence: CAWSPSGQTSLYF. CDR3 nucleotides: TGTGCCTGGAGCCCCTCCGGACAGACTTCTCTATATTTT.

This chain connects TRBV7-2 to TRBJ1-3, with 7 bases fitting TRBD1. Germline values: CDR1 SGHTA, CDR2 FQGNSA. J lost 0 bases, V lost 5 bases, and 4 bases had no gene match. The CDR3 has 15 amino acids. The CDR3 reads CASSSDRVSGNTIYF. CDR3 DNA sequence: TGTGCCAGCAGCAGCGACAGGGTCTCTGGAAACACCATATATTTT.

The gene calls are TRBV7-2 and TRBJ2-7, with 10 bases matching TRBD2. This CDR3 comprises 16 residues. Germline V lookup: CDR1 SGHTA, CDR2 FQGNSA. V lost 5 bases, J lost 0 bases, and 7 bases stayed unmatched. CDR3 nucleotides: TGTGCCAGCAGCCGTATACTAGCGGGACTCTCCTACGAGCAGTACTTC. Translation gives CASSRILAGLSYEQYF.

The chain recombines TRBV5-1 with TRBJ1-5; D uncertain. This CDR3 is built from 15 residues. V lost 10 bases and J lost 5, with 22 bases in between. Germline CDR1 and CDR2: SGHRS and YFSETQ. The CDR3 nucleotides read TGCGCCTCTAAGCTGGAGGGCCGGTCTGATCAGCCCCAGCATTTT. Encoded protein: CASKLEGRSDQPQHF.

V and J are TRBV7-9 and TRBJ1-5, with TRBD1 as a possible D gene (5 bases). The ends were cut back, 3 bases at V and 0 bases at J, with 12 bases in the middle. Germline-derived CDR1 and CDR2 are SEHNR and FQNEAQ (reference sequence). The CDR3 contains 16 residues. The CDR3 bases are TGTGCCAGCAGCTTCTCATCGGGGGTTAGCAATCAGCCCCAGCATTTT. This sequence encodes CASSFSSGVSNQPQHF.

Written as DNA, the CDR3 is TGTGCCAGCAGCGCCGTAGGCGGACAGTCCCCTTTGTATTTT. This gives the protein CASSAVGGQSPLYF. The V gene is TRBV9, the J gene TRBJ2-3; D is possibly TRBD1 (6 bases). Germline loops: CDR1 SGDLS, CDR2 YYNGEE. The V end was cut by 3 bases, the J end by 14 bases, with 22 bases between. The CDR3 is made up of 14 amino acids.

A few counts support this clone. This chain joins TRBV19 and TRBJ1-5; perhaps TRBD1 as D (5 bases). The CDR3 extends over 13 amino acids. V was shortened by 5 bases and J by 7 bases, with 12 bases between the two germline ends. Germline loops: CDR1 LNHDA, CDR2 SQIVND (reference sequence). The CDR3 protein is CASSGQVDQPQHF. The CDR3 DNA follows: TGTGCCAGTAGTGGACAAGTTGACCAGCCCCAGCATTTT.

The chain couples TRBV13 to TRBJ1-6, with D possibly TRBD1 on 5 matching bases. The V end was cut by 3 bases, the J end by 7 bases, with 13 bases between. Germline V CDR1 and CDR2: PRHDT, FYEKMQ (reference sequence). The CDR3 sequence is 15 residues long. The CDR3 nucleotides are TGTGCCAGCAGCTTGGGGGGAGCGGGCAATTCACCCCTCCACTTT. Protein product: CASSLGGAGNSPLHF.

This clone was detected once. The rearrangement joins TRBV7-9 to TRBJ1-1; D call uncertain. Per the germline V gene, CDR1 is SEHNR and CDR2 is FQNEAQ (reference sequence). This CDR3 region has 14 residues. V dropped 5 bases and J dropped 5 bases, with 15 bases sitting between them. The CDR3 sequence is CASSQGGQATEAFF. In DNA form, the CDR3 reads TGTGCCAGCAGCCAAGGAGGTCAGGCAACTGAAGCTTTCTTT.

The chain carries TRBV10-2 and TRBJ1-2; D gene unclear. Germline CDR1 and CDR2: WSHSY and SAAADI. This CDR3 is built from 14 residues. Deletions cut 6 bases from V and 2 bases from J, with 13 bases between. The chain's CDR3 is CASRAADSNYGYTF. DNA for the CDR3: TGCGCCAGCAGAGCAGCCGATAGCAACTATGGCTACACCTTC.

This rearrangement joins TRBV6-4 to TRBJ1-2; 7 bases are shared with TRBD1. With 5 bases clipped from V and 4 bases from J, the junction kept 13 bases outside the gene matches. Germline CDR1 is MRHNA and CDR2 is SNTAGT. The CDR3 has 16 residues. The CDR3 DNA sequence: TGTGCCAGCAGTAGGACAGGCCAGTCCTTGGTCTATGGCTACACCTTC. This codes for CASSRTGQSLVYGYTF.

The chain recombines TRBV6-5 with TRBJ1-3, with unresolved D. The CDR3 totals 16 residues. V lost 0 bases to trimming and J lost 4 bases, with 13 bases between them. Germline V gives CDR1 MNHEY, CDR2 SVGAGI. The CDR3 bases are TGTGCCAGCAGTTACTCGGTCCGGGGTCCGGGAAACACCATATATTTT. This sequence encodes CASSYSVRGPGNTIYF.